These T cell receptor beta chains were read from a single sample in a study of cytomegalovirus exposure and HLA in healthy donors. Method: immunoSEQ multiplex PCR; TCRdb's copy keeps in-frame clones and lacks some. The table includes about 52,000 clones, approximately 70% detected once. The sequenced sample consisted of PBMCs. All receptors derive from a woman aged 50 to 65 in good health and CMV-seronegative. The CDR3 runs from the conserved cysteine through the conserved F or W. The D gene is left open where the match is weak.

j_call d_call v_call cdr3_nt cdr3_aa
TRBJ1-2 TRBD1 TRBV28 TGTGCCAGCAGATCTGGACAGGGAGGTCTTGGCTACACCTTC CASRSGQGGLGYTF
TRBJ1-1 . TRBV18 TGTGCCAGCTCCTACGGAGGGGATGTTGGTACTGAAGCTTTCTTT CASSYGGDVGTEAFF
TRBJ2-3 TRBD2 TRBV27 TGTGCCAGCAGTTCGTCTAGCGGGGCGACCGGGAGAGATACGCAGTATTTT CASSSSSGATGRDTQYF
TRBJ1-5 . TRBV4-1 TGCGCCAGCAGCCAAGAGGTAGGGACTCCGTTGGGGCCCCAGCATTTT CASSQEVGTPLGPQHF
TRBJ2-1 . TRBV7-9 TGTGCCAGCAGCTTAGCAGTAGCTAGGGGTGATGAGCAGTTCTTC CASSLAVARGDEQFF
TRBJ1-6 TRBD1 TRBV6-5 TGTGCCAGCAGTTACGATGGGGACAGTTATTCACCCCTCCACTTT CASSYDGDSYSPLHF
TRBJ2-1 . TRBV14 TGTGCCAGCAGCCAACTCGGGGTAGGAGAGGGTGAGCAGTTCTTC CASSQLGVGEGEQFF
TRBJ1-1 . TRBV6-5 TGTGCCAGCAAGCAGGGGCGGAACACTGAAGCTTTCTTT CASKQGRNTEAFF
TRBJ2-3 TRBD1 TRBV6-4 TGTGCCAGCAGTGAGGGACAGGGGGAATCAGATACGCAGTATTTT CASSEGQGESDTQYF
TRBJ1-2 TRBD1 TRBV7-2 TGTGCCAGCAGCACACGCAGGGGGTCTAGTGGCTACACCTTC CASSTRRGSSGYTF